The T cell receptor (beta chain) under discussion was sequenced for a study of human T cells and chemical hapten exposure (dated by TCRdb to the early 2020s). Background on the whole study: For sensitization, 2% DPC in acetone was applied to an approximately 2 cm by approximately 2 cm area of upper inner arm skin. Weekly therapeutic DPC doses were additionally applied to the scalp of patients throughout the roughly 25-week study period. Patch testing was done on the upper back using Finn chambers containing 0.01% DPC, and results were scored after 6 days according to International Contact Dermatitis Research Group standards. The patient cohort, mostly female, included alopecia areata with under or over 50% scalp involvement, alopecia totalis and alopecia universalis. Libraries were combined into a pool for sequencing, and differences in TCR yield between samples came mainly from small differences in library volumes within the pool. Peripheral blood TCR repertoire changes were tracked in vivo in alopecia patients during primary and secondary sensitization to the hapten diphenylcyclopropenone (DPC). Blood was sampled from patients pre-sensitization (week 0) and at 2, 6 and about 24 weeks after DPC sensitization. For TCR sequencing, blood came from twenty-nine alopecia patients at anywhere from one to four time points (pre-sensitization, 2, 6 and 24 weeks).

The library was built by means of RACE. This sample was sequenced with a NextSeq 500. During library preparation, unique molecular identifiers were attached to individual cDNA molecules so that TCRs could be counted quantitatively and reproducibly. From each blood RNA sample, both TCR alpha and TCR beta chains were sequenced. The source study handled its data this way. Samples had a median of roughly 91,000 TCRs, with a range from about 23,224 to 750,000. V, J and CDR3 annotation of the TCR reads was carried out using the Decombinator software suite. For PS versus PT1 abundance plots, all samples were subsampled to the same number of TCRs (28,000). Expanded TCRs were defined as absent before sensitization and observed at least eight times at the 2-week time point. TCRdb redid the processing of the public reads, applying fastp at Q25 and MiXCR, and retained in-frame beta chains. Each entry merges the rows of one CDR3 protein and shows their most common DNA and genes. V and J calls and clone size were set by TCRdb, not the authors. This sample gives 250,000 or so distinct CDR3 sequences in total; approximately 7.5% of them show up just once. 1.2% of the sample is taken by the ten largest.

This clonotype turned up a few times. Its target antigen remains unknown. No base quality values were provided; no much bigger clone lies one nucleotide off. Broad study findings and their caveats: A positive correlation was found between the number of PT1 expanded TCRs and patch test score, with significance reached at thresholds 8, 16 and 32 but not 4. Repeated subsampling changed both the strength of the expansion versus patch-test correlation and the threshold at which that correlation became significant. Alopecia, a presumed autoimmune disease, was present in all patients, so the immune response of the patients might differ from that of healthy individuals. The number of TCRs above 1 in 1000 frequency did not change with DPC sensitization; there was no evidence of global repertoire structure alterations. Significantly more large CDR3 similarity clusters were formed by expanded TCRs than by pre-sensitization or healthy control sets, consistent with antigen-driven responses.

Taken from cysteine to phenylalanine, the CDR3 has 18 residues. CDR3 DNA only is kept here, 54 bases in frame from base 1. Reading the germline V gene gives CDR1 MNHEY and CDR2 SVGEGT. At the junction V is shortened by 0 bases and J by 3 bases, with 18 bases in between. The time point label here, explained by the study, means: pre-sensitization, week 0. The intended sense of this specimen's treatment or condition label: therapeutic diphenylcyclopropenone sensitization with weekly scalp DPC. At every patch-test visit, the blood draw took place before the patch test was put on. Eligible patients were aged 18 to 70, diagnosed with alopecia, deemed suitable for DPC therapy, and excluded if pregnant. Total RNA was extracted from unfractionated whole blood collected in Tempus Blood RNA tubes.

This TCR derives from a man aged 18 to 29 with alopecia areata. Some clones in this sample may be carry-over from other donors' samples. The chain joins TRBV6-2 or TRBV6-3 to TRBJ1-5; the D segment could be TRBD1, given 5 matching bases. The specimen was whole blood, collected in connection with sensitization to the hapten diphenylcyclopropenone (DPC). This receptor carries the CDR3 CASSYSSSRGSINQPQHF. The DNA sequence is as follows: TGTGCCAGCAGTTACTCGAGTTCTAGGGGCTCTATCAATCAGCCCCAGCATTTT.